Sequencing of this T cell receptor beta chain was carried out in a study of a mutant IDH1 vaccine in newly diagnosed glioma. The overall study: Week 35 brought visit V12, which was followed by visit V13 at week 47.

Described time point: week 35, safety follow-up. A single vaccine dose contained 300 ug of mutant IDH1 20-mer peptide, and topical imiquimod was used with it. Across weeks 1, 3, 5, 7, 11, 15, 19 and 23, patients received a vaccination each time, eight in all. Measured with immunoSEQ multiplex PCR; TCRdb has only the in-frame clones, and not every one. The sample consists of about 50,000 clones, approximately 92% of them appearing once. CDR1 is SQVTM and CDR2 is ANQGSEA in the germline V gene. Trimming took off 7 bases at V and 0 bases at J, with 13 bases between the two ends. This CDR3 contains 14 residues. A note on this clone: Its target is unknown.

Study results and limitations: No link was apparently found between pseudoprogression and changes in top peripheral T cell clonotypes. Evidence of vaccine-induced immune responses was documented in 80% to 95% of patients.

The source material was PBMCs, sampled from a glioma patient whose treatment included an IDH1 peptide vaccine. The receptor's source is a man aged 50-59 years with glioma. The chain has TRBV29-1 and TRBJ2-1; D may be TRBD1 (6 bases). The CDR3 DNA follows: TGCAGCGCCAACGGACAGTTCTCCTACAATGAGCAGTTCTTC. As protein: CSANGQFSYNEQFF.